In this sample, the clone carrying this TCR beta chain turned up a few times. These data are taken from a study of blood T cell repertoires in COVID-19. Study information: Samples taken during acute and convalescent COVID-19 were collected in the United States, Italy and Spain. PBMCs, B-cell-depleted T cells, or T cells were the source of the cDNA or gDNA that made up the material.

Original processing notes: Reference gene primers were amplified, and this amplification served to estimate nucleated cell counts. TCRdb's table, derived via immunoSEQ multiplex PCR, lists solely in-frame clones and lacks some. The V and J calls and clone size are taken from that table; D and trimming were inferred from the DNA. The data hold 150,000 to 200,000 clones, with around nine tenths observed a single time. This CDR3 has 15 amino acids. V lost 3 bases to trimming and J lost 9 bases; unmatched junction nucleotides: 6. Per the germline V gene, CDR1 is WNHNN and CDR2 is SYGVQD (reference sequence).

The TCR was taken from a man aged 60 to 69 with active or convalescent COVID-19. This chain links TRBV10-1 with TRBJ2-1, with 12 bases fitting TRBD2. The sample consisted of peripheral blood. The CDR3 nucleotides read TGCGCCAGCAGTGATCCCGGGACTAGCGGGCGTGAGCAGTTCTTC. Amino acids: CASSDPGTSGREQFF.